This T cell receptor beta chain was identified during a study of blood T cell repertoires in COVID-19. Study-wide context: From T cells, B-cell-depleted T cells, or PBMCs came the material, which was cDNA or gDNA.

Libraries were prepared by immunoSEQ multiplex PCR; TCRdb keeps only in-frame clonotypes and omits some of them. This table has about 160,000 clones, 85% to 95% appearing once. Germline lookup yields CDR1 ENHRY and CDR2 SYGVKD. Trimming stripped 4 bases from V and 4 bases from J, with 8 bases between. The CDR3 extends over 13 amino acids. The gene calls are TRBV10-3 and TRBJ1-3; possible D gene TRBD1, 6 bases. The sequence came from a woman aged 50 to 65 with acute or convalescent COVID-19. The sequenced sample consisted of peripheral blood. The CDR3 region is CAISAGAGNTIYF. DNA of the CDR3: TGTGCCATCAGTGCAGGGGCCGGAAACACCATATATTTT.